What follows is one TCR beta chain and its context. These data are taken from a study of blood T cell repertoires in COVID-19. Background on the study: Sources were T cells, B-cell-depleted T cells, or PBMCs; the material itself was cDNA or gDNA.

Germline-derived CDR1 and CDR2 are MNHEY and SVGEGT. The V gene lost 2 bases and the J gene lost 6 bases, with 5 bases spanning the gap. The CDR3 totals 12 residues. The protocol was immunoSEQ multiplex PCR, while the TCRdb copy is restricted to in-frame clones and leaves out a portion. The data contain 230,000 or so clones, 80% to 90% of them seen just once; the ten biggest clones take up roughly 7.8%. This clonotype was sampled from a man aged 35 to 55 with active or convalescent COVID-19. The V call is TRBV6-2 or TRBV6-3, the J call TRBJ2-1, with D possibly being TRBD1 (5 bases). The sequenced sample was peripheral blood. The DNA of the CDR3 is TGTGCCAGCAGTTACAGGGGCAATGAGCAGTTCTTC. Its protein is CASSYRGNEQFF.